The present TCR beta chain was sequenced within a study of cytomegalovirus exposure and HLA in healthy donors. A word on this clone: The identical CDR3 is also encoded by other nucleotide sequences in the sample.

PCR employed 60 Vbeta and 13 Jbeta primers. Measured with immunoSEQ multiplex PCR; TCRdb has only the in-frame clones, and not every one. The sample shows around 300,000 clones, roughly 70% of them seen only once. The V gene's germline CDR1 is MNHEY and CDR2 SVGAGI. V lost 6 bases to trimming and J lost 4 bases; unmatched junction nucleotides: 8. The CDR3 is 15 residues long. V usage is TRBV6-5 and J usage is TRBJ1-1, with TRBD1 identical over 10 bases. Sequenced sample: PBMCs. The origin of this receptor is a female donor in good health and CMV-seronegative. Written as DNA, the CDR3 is TGTGCCAGCAGGCGACAGGGGGCTCGGGGCACTGAAGCTTTCTTT. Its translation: CASRRQGARGTEAFF.